This note documents a single T cell receptor (beta chain) sequence. Antigen: not known. This CDR3 contains 14 residues. The germline gives CDR1 ENHRY, CDR2 SYGVKD. Deletions cut 8 bases from V and 3 bases from J, with 13 bases between. TCR beta CDR3 region amplification was performed from RNA transcripts. A first-round RT-PCR of the TCR CDR3 used the HTBI primer set. TCRdb passed the multiplex PCR reads through MiXCR, listing each CDR3 protein once. The sample has around 660,000 distinct CDR3 sequences, about 45% seen once. This entry belongs to a study of T cells in Graves' hyperthyroidism and ophthalmopathy. Findings and caveats of the study: Ophthalmopathy was separated from stable hyperthyroidism by a 13 V-J model. Most clonotypes that expanded in the thyroid above 0.001 also showed up in blood. Ophthalmopathy, which appeared later, was predicted by the model a median about 6 months before onset.

Not enrolled were patients with uncontrolled infection, other autoimmune disease, pregnancy or lactation. The chain is built from TRBV10-3 and TRBJ1-4; D is unresolved. This TCR derives from an adult man with Graves' disease, either hyperthyroidism or ophthalmopathy (not recorded which). Sequencing was done on a sample of peripheral blood or thyroid tissue (not recorded which). The CDR3 DNA sequence: TGTGCCATCCGGACCGAGAGGCCTAATGAAAAACTGTTTTTT. Translated, it gives CAIRTERPNEKLFF.